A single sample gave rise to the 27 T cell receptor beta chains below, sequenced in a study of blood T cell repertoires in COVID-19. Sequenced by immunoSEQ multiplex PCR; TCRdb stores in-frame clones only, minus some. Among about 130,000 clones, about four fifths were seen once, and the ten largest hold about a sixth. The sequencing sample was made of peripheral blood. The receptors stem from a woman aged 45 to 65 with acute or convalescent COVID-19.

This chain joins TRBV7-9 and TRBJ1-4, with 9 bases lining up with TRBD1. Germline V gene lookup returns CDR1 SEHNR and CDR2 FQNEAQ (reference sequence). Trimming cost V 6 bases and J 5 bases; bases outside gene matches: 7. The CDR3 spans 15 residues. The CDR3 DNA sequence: TGTGCCAGCAGAGAGGACGGGACAGGGAATGAAAAACTGTTTTTT. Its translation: CASREDGTGNEKLFF.

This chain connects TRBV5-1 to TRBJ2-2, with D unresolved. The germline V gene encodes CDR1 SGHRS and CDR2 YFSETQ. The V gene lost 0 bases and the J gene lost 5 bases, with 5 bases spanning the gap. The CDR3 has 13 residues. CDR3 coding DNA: TGCGCCAGCAGCTTGGGTGAGACCGGGGAGCTGTTTTTT. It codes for CASSLGETGELFF.

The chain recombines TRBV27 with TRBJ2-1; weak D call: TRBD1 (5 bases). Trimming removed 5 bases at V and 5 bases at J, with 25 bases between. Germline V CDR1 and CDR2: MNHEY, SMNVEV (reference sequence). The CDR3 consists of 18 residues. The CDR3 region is CASSPQTDDRPLNNEQFF. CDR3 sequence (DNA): TGTGCCAGCAGTCCTCAAACCGATGACAGACCCTTAAACAATGAGCAGTTCTTC.

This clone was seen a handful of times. The CDR3 nucleotides read TGTGCCAGCAGCTTCCAGGGGATGTACGAGCAGTACTTC. Protein product: CASSFQGMYEQYF. This rearrangement joins TRBV13 to TRBJ2-7; TRBD1 is a possible D gene (6 bases). Trimming shortened V by 3 bases and J by 4 bases, and 10 bases separated the two germline ends. This CDR3 is 13 amino acids long. Germline-derived CDR1 and CDR2 are PRHDT and FYEKMQ (reference sequence).

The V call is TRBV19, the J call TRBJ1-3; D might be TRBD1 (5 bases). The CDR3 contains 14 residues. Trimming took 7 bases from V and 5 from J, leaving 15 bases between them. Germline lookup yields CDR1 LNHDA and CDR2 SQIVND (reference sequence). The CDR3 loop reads CASKSSGYRNTIYF. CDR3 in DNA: TGTGCCAGTAAGAGCTCAGGGTATCGAAACACCATATATTTT.

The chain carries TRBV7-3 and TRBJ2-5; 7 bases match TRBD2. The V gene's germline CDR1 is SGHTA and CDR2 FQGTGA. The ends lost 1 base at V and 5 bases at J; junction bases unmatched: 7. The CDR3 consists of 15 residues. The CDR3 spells CASSLIGAREETQYF. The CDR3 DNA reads TGTGCCAGCAGCTTAATCGGGGCGCGGGAGGAGACCCAGTACTTC.

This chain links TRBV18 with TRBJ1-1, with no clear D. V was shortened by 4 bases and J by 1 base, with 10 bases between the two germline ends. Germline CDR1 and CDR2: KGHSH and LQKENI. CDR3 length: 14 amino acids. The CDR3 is CASSLPGENTEAFF. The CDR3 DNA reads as TGTGCCAGCTCACTGCCCGGGGAGAACACTGAAGCTTTCTTT.

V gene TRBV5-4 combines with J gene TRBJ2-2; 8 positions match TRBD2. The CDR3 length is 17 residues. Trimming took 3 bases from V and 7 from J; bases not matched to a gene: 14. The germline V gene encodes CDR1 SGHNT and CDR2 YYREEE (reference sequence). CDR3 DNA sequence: TGTGCCAGCAGCTCCGGGGCGCGGGGGGCCGGTGACGGGGAGCTGTTTTTT. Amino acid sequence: CASSSGARGAGDGELFF.

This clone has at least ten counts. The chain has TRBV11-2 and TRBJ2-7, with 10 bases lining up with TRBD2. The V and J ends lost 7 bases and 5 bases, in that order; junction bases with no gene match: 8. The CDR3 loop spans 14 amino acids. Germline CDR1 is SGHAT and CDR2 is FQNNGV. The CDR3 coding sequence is TGTGCCAGCACCGCCGGGACTAGCGTCGACGAGCAGTACTTC. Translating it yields CASTAGTSVDEQYF.

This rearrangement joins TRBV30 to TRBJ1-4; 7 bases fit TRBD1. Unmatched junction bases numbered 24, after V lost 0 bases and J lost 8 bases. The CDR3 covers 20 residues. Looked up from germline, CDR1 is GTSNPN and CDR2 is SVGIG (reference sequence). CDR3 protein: CAWSVGGWGTEPLFKEKLFF. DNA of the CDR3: TGTGCCTGGAGTGTAGGAGGCTGGGGGACAGAGCCTTTGTTTAAGGAAAAACTGTTTTTT.

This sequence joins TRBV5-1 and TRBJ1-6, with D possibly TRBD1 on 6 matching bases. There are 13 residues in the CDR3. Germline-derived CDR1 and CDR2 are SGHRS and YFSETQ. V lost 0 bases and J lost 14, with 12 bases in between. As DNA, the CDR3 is TGCGCCAGCAGCTTGGGGAACAGGGAATCCCTCCACTTT. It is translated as CASSLGNRESLHF.

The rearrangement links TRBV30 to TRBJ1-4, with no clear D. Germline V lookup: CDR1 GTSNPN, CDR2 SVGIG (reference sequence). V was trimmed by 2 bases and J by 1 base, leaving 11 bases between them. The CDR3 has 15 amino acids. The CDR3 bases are TGTGCCTGGAGTTGGACTAGACGAACTAATGAAAAACTGTTTTTT. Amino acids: CAWSWTRRTNEKLFF.

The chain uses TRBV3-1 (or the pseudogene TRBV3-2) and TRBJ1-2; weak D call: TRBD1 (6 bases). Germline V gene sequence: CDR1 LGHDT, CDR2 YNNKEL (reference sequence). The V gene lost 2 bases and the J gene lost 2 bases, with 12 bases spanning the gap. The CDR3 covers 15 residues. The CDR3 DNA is TGTGCCAGCAGCCAATCCCACAGGGTCAACTATGGCTACACCTTC. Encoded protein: CASSQSHRVNYGYTF.

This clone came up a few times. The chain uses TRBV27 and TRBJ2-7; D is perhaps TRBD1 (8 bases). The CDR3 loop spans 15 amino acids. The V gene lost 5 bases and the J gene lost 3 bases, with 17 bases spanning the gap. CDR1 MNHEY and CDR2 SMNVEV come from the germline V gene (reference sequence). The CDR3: CASSQDNRGGYEQYF. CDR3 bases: TGTGCCAGCAGTCAGGATAACAGGGGGGGCTACGAGCAGTACTTC.

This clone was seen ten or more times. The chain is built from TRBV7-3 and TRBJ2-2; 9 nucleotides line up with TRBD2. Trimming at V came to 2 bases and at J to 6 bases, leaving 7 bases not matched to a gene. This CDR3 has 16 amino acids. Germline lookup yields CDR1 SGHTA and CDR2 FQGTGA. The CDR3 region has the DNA TGTGCCAGCAGCTTAGTCCAGCGGGGGGCCCCCGGGGAGCTGTTTTTT. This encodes CASSLVQRGAPGELFF.

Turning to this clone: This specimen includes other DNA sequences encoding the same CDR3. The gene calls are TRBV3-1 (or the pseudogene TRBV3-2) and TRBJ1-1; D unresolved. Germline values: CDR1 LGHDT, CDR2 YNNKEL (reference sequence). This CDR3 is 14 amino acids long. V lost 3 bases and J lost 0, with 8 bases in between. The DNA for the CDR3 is TGTGCCAGCAGCCAGAGTCGGGTGAACACTGAAGCTTTCTTT. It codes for CASSQSRVNTEAFF.

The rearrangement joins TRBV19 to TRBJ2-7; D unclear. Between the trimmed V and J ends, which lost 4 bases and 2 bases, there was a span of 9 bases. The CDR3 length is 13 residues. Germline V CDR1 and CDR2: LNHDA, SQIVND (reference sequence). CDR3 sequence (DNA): TGTGCCAGTAGTACCGGGTCAGCCTACGAGCAGTACTTC. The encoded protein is CASSTGSAYEQYF.

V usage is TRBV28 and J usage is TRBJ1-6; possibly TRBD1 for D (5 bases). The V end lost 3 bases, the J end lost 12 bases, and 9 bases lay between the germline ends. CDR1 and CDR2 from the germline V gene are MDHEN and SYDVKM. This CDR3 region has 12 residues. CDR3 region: CASSLWGEPLHF. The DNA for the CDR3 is TGTGCCAGCAGTTTGTGGGGGGAACCCCTCCACTTT.

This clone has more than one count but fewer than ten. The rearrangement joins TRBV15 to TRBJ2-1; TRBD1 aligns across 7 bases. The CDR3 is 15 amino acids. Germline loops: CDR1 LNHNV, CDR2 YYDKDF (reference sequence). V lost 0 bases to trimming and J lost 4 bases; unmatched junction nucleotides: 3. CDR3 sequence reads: CATSRDRQGYNEQFF. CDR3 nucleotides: TGTGCCACCAGCAGAGACCGACAGGGATACAATGAGCAGTTCTTC.

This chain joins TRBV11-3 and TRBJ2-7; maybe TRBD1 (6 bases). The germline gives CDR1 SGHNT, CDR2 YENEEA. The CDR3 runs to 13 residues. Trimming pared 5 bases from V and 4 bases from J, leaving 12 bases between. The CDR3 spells CASSKETGYEQYF. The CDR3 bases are TGTGCCAGCAGCAAAGAGACAGGATACGAGCAGTACTTC.

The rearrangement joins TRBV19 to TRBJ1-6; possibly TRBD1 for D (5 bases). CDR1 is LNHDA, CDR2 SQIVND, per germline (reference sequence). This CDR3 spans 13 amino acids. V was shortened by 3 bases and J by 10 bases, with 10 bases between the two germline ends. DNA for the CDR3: TGTGCCAGTAGTATCGCGGGGGAATCACCCCTCCACTTT. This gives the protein CASSIAGESPLHF. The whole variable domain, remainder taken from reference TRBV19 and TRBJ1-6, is DGGITQSPKYLFRKEGQNVTLSCEQNLNHDAMYWYRQDPGQGLRLIYYSQIVNDFQKGDIAEGYSVSREKKESFPLTVTSAQKNPTAFYLCASSIAGESPLHFGNGTRLTVT.

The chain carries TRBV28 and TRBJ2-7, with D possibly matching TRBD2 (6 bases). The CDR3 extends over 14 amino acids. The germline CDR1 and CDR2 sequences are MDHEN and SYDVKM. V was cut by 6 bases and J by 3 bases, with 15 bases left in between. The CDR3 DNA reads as TGTGCCAGCAGAAACACCGGGAGCCACTACGAGCAGTACTTC. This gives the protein CASRNTGSHYEQYF.

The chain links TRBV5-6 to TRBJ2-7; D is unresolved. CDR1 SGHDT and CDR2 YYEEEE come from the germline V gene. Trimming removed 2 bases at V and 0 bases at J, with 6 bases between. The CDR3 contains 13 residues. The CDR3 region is CASSLQSSYEQYF. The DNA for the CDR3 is TGTGCCAGCAGCTTACAGTCCTCCTACGAGCAGTACTTC.

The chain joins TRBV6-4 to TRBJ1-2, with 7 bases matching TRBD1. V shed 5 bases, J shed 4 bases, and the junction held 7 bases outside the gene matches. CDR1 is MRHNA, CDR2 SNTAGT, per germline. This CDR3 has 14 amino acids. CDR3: CASSRDRSGYGYTF. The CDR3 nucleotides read TGTGCCAGCAGTAGGGACAGATCCGGCTATGGCTACACCTTC.

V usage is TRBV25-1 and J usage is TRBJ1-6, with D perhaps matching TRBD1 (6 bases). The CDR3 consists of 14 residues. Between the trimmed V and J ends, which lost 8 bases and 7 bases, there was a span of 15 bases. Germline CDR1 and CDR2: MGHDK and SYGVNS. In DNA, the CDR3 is TGTGCCAGCTCCAGGCGGACAGCGAATTCACCCCTCCACTTT. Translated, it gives CASSRRTANSPLHF.

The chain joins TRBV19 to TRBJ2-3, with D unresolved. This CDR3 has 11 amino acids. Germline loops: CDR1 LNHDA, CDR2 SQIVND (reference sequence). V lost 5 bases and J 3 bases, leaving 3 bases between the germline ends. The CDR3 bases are TGTGCCAGTAGTCGGACAGATACGCAGTATTTT. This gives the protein CASSRTDTQYF.

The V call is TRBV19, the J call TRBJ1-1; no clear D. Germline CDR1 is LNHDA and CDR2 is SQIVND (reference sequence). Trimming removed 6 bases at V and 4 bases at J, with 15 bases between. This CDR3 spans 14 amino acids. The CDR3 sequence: CASSNTAFGTEAFF. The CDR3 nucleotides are TGTGCCAGTAGCAACACAGCTTTTGGCACTGAAGCTTTCTTT.